This note documents a single T cell receptor (beta chain) sequence. The time point: after dendritic cell vaccination, including at tumor progression/relapse. The sample originates from a study of glioma-infiltrating T cells after dendritic cell vaccination. The repertoire was sequenced with immunoSEQ multiplex PCR; TCRdb's copy has only in-frame clones and lacks some. The profile shows more than 55,000 clones, 70% to 90% of them singletons. Germline V lookup: CDR1 LNHDA, CDR2 SQIVND (reference sequence). The CDR3 extends over 15 amino acids. V shed 7 bases, J shed 4 bases, and the junction held 8 bases outside the gene matches.

The genes are TRBV19 and TRBJ1-5, with 9 bases aligning to TRBD1. The sample consisted of blood, taken after dendritic cell vaccination. This sequence was found in a human donor with glioblastoma. CDR3 sequence (DNA): TGTGCCAGTACCCCTCCGGACAGGGGTAATCAGCCCCAGCATTTT. It encodes CASTPPDRGNQPQHF.